Presented here are 6 T cell receptor beta chains from one specimen sequenced in a study of T-cell reconstitution after alpha-beta-depleted transplantation in children. Unique molecular identifiers tagged the TCRbeta library. MiXCR was run by TCRdb on the PCR reads, yielding one entry per CDR3 protein. The table shows 300,000 to 400,000 distinct CDR3 sequences, with roughly 15% occurring only once. Here the sequenced sample was PBMCs, taken from the stem cell graft. These receptor sequences come from a human donor who donated a stem cell graft to a child with Fanconi anemia.

This clonotype was counted only a few times. V is TRBV6-5 and J is TRBJ2-2; D unresolved. The CDR3 consists of 14 residues. Germline CDR1 MNHEY, CDR2 SVGAGI. With 6 bases removed from V and 0 bases from J, the gap between germline ends came to 8 bases. Written as DNA, the CDR3 is TGTGCCAGCAGGTACCAAGCGAACACCGGGGAGCTGTTTTTT. This translates into CASRYQANTGELFF.

A few counts support this clonotype. One end of the junction fails to match germline, which may point to a read error. The V call is TRBV11-2, the J call TRBJ2-1; 16 bases match TRBD2. Germline V CDR1 and CDR2: SGHAT, FQNNGV. The CDR3 is 17 amino acids. CDR3: CASSVEGTSGGDNEQFF. CDR3 in DNA: TGTGCCAGCAGCGTAGAGGGGACTAGCGGGGGGGACAATGAGCAGTTCTTC.

This clonotype appeared a few times. The chain employs TRBV4-3 and TRBJ1-2; D is perhaps TRBD1 (5 bases). V lost 4 bases to trimming and J lost 7 bases, with 16 bases between them. Germline CDR1 and CDR2: LGHNA and YSLEER. This CDR3 is 14 amino acids long. CDR3 amino acids: CASSRNWDGFGYTF. The CDR3 bases are TGCGCCAGCAGCCGTAACTGGGACGGTTTTGGCTACACCTTC.

The V and J genes are TRBV6-6 and TRBJ1-1; D uncertain. Looked up from germline, CDR1 is MNHNY and CDR2 is SVGAGI (reference sequence). The CDR3 consists of 13 residues. The V end was cut by 5 bases, the J end by 8 bases, with 15 bases between. The CDR3 region is CASSPPHGLEAFF. The CDR3 DNA reads as TGTGCCAGCAGTCCCCCGCACGGTCTCGAAGCTTTCTTT.

CDR3: CASRQGTENTGELFF. The CDR3 DNA follows: TGCGCCAGCAGGCAAGGGACGGAGAACACCGGGGAGCTGTTTTTT. The V and J genes are TRBV5-1 and TRBJ2-2, with D possibly called TRBD1 or TRBD2 (5 bases each). The germline V and J ends were trimmed by 5 bases and 1 base, with 12 bases remaining between them. The CDR3 totals 15 residues. Germline values: CDR1 SGHRS, CDR2 YFSETQ.

The table lists this clonotype with many counts. This chain uses TRBV7-9 with TRBJ1-5; no clear D gene. V was clipped by 5 bases and J by 4 bases, with 9 bases between them. Germline V lookup: CDR1 SEHNR, CDR2 FQNEAQ (reference sequence). The CDR3 extends over 13 amino acids. In nucleotides, the CDR3 is TGTGCCAGCAGCCCCGAAGGAAATCAGCCCCAGCATTTT. Its translation: CASSPEGNQPQHF.